This T cell receptor (beta chain) was captured by sequencing in a study of control samples from healthy donors and cancer patients. V lost 1 base to trimming and J lost 1 base, with 7 bases between them. Germline V lookup: CDR1 MDHEN, CDR2 SYDVKM. There are 14 residues in the CDR3. TCRdb's copy holds only in-frame clones and misses some; the assay was immunoSEQ multiplex PCR. The sample yields approximately 82,000 clones, 80% to 90% seen once. The V and J genes are TRBV28 and TRBJ1-1, with no clear D. The sequence was obtained from a man aged 45 to 65 in good health. Sequenced: blood. CDR3 coding DNA: TGTGCCAGCAGTTTATTGCCGGGGAACACTGAAGCTTTCTTT. Amino acids: CASSLLPGNTEAFF.